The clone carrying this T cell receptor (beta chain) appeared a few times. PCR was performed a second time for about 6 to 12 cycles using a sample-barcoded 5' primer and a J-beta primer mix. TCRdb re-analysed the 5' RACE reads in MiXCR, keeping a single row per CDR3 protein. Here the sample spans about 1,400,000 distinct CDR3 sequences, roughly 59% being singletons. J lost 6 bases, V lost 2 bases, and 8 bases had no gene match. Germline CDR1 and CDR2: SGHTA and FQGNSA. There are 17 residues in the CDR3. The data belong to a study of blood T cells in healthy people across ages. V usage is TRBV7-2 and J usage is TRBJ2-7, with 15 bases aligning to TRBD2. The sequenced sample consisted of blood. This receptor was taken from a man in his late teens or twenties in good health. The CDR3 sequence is CASSLRTSGRAAGEQYF. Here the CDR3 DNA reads TGTGCCAGCAGCTTAAGGACTAGCGGGAGGGCGGCCGGCGAGCAGTACTTC.